The source of this T cell receptor beta chain is a study of tumor-infiltrating lymphocytes in localized non-small cell lung cancer. Study-wide results and caveats: Compared with uninvolved lung, tumors showed higher T cell infiltration by TCRbeta sequencing. T-cell fraction did not differ between immunotypes IM1 and IM2.

With regard to this clone: As yet, its antigen is unknown.

This table comes from immunoSEQ multiplex PCR, and its TCRdb copy is limited to in-frame clones, with some not included. The table includes around 25,000 clones, 73% detected once. V lost 7 bases and J lost 0; bases outside the gene matches: 8. CDR3 length: 15 amino acids. CDR1 and CDR2 (germline): LNHDA, SQIVND (reference sequence). The TCR originated in a human donor with non-small cell lung cancer. The sequenced sample consisted of lung tumor tissue. The chain is built from TRBV19 and TRBJ1-1, with 7 bases matching TRBD1. The CDR3 is CASNRDSILNTEAFF. In nucleotides, the CDR3 is TGTGCCAGTAATCGGGACAGCATTCTGAACACTGAAGCTTTCTTT.